These 20 T cell receptor beta chains share one sample of origin, sequenced in a study of PD-1 blockade in classical Hodgkin lymphoma (dated by TCRdb to 2018 to 2021). Library preparation employed the immunoSEQ multiplex PCR assay. TCRdb mirrors the immuneACCESS table, restricted to in-frame sequences. Some clones are absent from its copies; in checked studies, under half trace to an unresolved V gene, and the reason for the others is unknown. Recorded for this sample are 45,000 to 55,000 clones; over 70% of them occurred a single time. Under 20% of the sample lies in the top ten. The label giving this sample's time point can be read as: cycle 1 day 1 (C1D1), immediately before nivolumab initiation. Relapse after autologous stem cell transplantation had occurred in all trial patients, and cohorts A, B and C were distinguished by prior brentuximab vedotin exposure. Sequenced here: peripheral blood mononuclear cells (PBMCs), sampled at baseline. The receptors were gathered from a human donor with classical Hodgkin lymphoma.

The chain has TRBV18 and TRBJ1-2, with D tentatively TRBD1 (6 bases). This CDR3 has 16 residues. The V gene's germline CDR1 is KGHSH and CDR2 LQKENI. V lost 3 bases and J 8 bases, leaving 22 bases between the germline ends. CDR3 in amino acids: CASSPGAGPGAAGYTF. The CDR3 bases are TGTGCCAGCTCACCGGGGGCAGGACCAGGGGCCGCCGGCTACACCTTC.

The CDR3 protein is CASSREALSSYEQYF. The CDR3 nucleotides read TGTGCCAGCAGCCGGGAAGCCCTGAGCTCCTACGAGCAGTACTTC. The chain uses TRBV7-2 and TRBJ2-7, with D possibly matching TRBD2 (5 bases). Trimming pared 5 bases from V and 0 bases from J, leaving 14 bases between. CDR1 is SGHTA, CDR2 FQGNSA, per germline. This CDR3 has 15 amino acids. The full variable domain, completed using reference TRBV7-2 and TRBJ2-7, is GAGVSQSPSNKVTEKGKDVELRCDPISGHTALYWYRQSLGQGLEFLIYFQGNSAPDKSGLPSDRFSAERTGGSVSTLTIQRTQQEDSAVYLCASSREALSSYEQYFGPGTRLTVT.

The gene calls are TRBV9 and TRBJ2-2; D remains ambiguous. In germline, CDR1 is SGDLS, CDR2 YYNGEE. Between the trimmed V and J ends, which lost 4 bases and 5 bases, there was a span of 12 bases. The CDR3 covers 14 residues. Here the CDR3 DNA reads TGTGCCAGCAGCCCCCTCGTAGGAACCGGGGAGCTGTTTTTT. It encodes CASSPLVGTGELFF.

This clone was seen once. This chain uses TRBV30 with TRBJ2-6; D perhaps matches TRBD2 (5 bases). This CDR3 has 12 amino acids. The V gene lost 7 bases and the J gene lost 3 bases, with 7 bases spanning the gap. Germline V gene data show CDR1 as GTSNPN and CDR2 as SVGIG (reference sequence). The CDR3 here is CASAGGANVLTF. The CDR3 DNA sequence: TGTGCCTCTGCGGGTGGGGCCAACGTCCTGACTTTC.

This clone was seen just once. The chain joins TRBV5-8 to TRBJ2-1; no reliable D call. CDR3 length: 11 residues. V dropped 6 bases and J dropped 8 bases, with 9 bases sitting between them. Germline CDR1 is SGHTS and CDR2 is YDEGEE. This CDR3 is CASKGFDEQFF. The CDR3 DNA sequence: TGTGCCAGCAAAGGGTTTGATGAGCAGTTCTTC.

V is TRBV4-1 and J is TRBJ1-1, with 11 bases fitting TRBD1. V was pared by 2 bases and J by 6 bases, with 5 bases of the junction left unmatched. The CDR3 spans 15 residues. CDR1 is MGHRA, CDR2 YSYEKL, per germline. The CDR3 sequence is CASSQSGTGGPEAFF. The CDR3 bases are TGCGCCAGCAGCCAATCCGGGACAGGGGGTCCTGAAGCTTTCTTT.

This clone has only a few counts. The genes are TRBV5-1 and TRBJ1-1, with 7 positions matching TRBD1. V shed 4 bases and J 1 base; nucleotides not matched to a gene: 7. CDR1 is SGHRS, CDR2 YFSETQ, per germline. This CDR3 comprises 15 residues. CDR3 nucleotide sequence: TGCGCCAGCAGCCCCGCCGGGACAGCGAACACTGAAGCTTTCTTT. Amino acid sequence: CASSPAGTANTEAFF.

In this sample, this clone turned up once. The rearrangement links TRBV5-1 to TRBJ2-1, with a possible D match to TRBD2 (6 bases). V was cut by 0 bases and J by 4 bases, with 11 bases left in between. Germline assignment: CDR1 SGHRS and CDR2 YFSETQ. The CDR3 runs to 15 residues. The CDR3 region is CASSLVGGSYNEQFF. CDR3 nucleotide sequence: TGCGCCAGCAGCTTGGTCGGGGGAAGTTACAATGAGCAGTTCTTC. Based on the CDR3 plus reference TRBV5-1 and TRBJ2-1, the full variable domain is KAGVTQTPRYLIKTRGQQVTLSCSPISGHRSVSWYQQTPGQGLQFLFEYFSETQRNKGNFPGRFSGRQFSNSRSEMNVSTLELGDSALYLCASSLVGGSYNEQFFGPGTRLTVL.

V usage is TRBV7-9 and J usage is TRBJ1-2; D is unclear. Germline V CDR1 and CDR2: SEHNR, FQNEAQ (reference sequence). V was trimmed by 5 bases and J by 2 bases, leaving 6 bases between them. The CDR3 spans 12 residues. The CDR3 region is CASSDGNYGYTF. The CDR3 DNA reads TGTGCCAGCAGCGATGGGAACTATGGCTACACCTTC.

V gene TRBV25-1 combines with J gene TRBJ2-3; TRBD1 matches 8 bases. CDR3 length equals 17 residues. Germline assignment: CDR1 MGHDK and CDR2 SYGVNS. V trimming: 5 bases; J trimming: 2 bases; junction bases outside the gene matches: 12. CDR3 sequence (DNA): TGTGCCAGCAGTTATTCCTCCGGGACAGGACCCACAGATACGCAGTATTTT. It is translated as CASSYSSGTGPTDTQYF. The variable domain in full, with the rest retrieved from reference TRBV25-1 and TRBJ2-3, is EADIYQTPRYLVIGTGKKITLECSQTMGHDKMYWYQQDPGMELHLIHYSYGVNSTEKGDLSSESTVSRIRTEHFPLTLESARPSHTSQYLCASSYSSGTGPTDTQYFGPGTRLTVL.

This clone was observed a few times. DNA of the CDR3: TGTGCCACCGGACTAGCGGGAGCCGCCGAGCAGTACTTC. Translating it yields CATGLAGAAEQYF. The chain has TRBV10-3 and TRBJ2-7, with 13 bases identical to TRBD2. This CDR3 is 13 amino acids long. After removal of 10 bases from V and 6 bases from J, the junction contained 6 bases not matched to a gene. Germline values: CDR1 ENHRY, CDR2 SYGVKD.

This chain joins TRBV6-5 and TRBJ2-5; D perhaps matches TRBD1 (5 bases). This CDR3 is built from 16 residues. The germline V and J ends were trimmed by 2 bases and 5 bases, with 18 bases remaining between them. CDR1 is MNHEY, CDR2 SVGAGI, per germline. In DNA, the CDR3 is TGTGCCAGCAGTTACCGAGGTAGCCAGGGTGGGGAGACCCAGTACTTC. This translates into CASSYRGSQGGETQYF.

This chain connects TRBV18 to TRBJ1-4; 8 nucleotides line up with TRBD1. This CDR3 comprises 15 residues. Germline V gives CDR1 KGHSH, CDR2 LQKENI. The V gene end was trimmed by 1 base and the J gene end by 8 bases; junction bases not matched to a gene: 6. The CDR3 DNA sequence: TGTGCCAGCTCACCACGAGTGACAGGGGAGGAAAAACTGTTTTTT. Protein sequence: CASSPRVTGEEKLFF.

V gene TRBV15 combines with J gene TRBJ2-7, with D possibly being TRBD2 (5 bases). The V gene lost 3 bases and the J gene lost 4 bases, with 7 bases spanning the gap. This CDR3 is built from 12 residues. Germline CDR1 reads LNHNV; CDR2 reads YYDKDF (reference sequence). CDR3 bases: TGTGCCACCAGCAGGAGCGGTTACGAGCAGTACTTC. Translated: CATSRSGYEQYF.

The chain combines TRBV27 with TRBJ2-3, with D uncertain. Trimming left V 6 bases short and J 4 bases short, with 14 bases between. The CDR3 loop spans 14 amino acids. The germline V gene encodes CDR1 MNHEY and CDR2 SMNVEV (reference sequence). In DNA, the CDR3 is TGTGCCAGCAGGATTCTTCGCGGATCAGATACGCAGTATTTT. As protein: CASRILRGSDTQYF.

The chain couples TRBV19 to TRBJ2-1; D is ambiguous. The V gene lost 3 bases and the J gene lost 4 bases, with 7 bases spanning the gap. The germline gives CDR1 LNHDA, CDR2 SQIVND (reference sequence). This CDR3 contains 13 residues. The CDR3 DNA reads TGTGCCAGTAGTATTGGACGGTACAATGAGCAGTTCTTC. Protein product: CASSIGRYNEQFF.

The chain joins TRBV5-1 to TRBJ1-1, with D possibly TRBD1 on 6 matching bases. This CDR3 is built from 13 residues. Germline CDR1 SGHRS, CDR2 YFSETQ. The V gene lost 5 bases and the J gene lost 3 bases, with 11 bases spanning the gap. The CDR3 nucleotides are TGCGCCAGCAGGTACAGGGAACACACTGAAGCTTTCTTT. This gives the protein CASRYREHTEAFF.

In the case of this clone: The DNA is left out, because the CDR3 cannot be placed on it with certainty; the CDR3 is given as TCRdb lists it. The CDR3 sequence is CASSLDFRGYEQYV. The chain combines TRBV7-8 with TRBJ2-7. Germline CDR1 and CDR2: SGHVS and FQNEAQ. The CDR3 has 14 residues if both end residues are counted.

V usage is TRBV30 and J usage is TRBJ1-1; D perhaps matches TRBD1 (5 bases). Germline CDR1 is GTSNPN and CDR2 is SVGIG (reference sequence). This CDR3 region has 13 residues. Trimming cost V 2 bases and J 4 bases, with 11 bases left between them. Here the CDR3 DNA reads TGTGCCTGGAGTTCCAGGAGGGGCACTGAAGCTTTCTTT. It translates to CAWSSRRGTEAFF.

V and J are TRBV27 and TRBJ2-1, with TRBD2 identical over 11 bases. V lost 6 bases, J lost 9 bases, and 7 bases stayed unmatched. The germline V gene has CDR1 MNHEY and CDR2 SMNVEV (reference sequence). The CDR3 consists of 14 residues. CDR3 loop: CASRIWTSGSEQFF. The CDR3, as DNA: TGTGCCAGCAGAATTTGGACTAGCGGGTCTGAGCAGTTCTTC.